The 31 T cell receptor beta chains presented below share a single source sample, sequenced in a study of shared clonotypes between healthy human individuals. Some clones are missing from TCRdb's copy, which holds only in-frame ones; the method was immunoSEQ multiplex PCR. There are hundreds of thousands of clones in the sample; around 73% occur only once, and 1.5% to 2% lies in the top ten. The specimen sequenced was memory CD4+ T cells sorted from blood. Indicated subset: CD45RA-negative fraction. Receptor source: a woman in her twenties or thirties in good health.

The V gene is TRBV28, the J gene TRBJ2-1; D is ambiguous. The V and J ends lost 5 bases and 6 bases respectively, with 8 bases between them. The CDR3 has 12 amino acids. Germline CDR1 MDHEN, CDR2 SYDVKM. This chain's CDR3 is CASSEVVNEQFF. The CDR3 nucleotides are TGTGCCAGCAGTGAAGTAGTCAATGAGCAGTTCTTC.

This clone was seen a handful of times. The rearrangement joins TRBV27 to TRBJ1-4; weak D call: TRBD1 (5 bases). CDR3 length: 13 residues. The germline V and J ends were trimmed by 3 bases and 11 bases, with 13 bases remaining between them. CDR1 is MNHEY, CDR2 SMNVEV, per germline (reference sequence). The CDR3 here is CASSFGREGKLFF. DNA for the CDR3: TGTGCCAGCAGTTTCGGTCGGGAGGGGAAACTGTTTTTT.

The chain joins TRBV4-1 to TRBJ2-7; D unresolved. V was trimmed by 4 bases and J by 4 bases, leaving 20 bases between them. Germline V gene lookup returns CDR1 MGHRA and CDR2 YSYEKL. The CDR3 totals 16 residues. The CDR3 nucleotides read TGCGCCAGCAGCCGCGGCCTGGCAGCAACTAAGTACGAGCAGTACTTC. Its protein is CASSRGLAATKYEQYF.

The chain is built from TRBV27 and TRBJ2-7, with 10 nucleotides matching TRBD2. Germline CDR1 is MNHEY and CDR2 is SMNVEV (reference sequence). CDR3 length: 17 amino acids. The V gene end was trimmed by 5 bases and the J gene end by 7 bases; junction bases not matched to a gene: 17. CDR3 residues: CASSPSLAGGQGFEQYF. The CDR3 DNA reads TGTGCCAGCAGTCCTTCTTTAGCGGGAGGCCAGGGGTTTGAGCAGTACTTC.

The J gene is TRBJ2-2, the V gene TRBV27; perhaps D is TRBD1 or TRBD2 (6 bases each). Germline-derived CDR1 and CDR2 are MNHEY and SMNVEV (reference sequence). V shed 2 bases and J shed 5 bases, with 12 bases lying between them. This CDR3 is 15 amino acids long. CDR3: CASSLEQGGTGELFF. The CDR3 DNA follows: TGTGCCAGCAGTTTAGAACAAGGGGGGACCGGGGAGCTGTTTTTT.

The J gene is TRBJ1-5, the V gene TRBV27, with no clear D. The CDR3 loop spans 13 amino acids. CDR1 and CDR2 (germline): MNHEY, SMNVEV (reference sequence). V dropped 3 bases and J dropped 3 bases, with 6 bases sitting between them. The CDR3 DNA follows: TGTGCCAGCAGTTTTGGGAACAATCAGCCCCAGCATTTT. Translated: CASSFGNNQPQHF.

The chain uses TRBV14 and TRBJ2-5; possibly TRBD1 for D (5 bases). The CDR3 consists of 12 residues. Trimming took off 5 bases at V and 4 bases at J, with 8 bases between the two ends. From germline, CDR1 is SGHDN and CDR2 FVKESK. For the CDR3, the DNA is TGTGCCAGCAGCACAGGAGTAGAGACCCAGTACTTC. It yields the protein CASSTGVETQYF.

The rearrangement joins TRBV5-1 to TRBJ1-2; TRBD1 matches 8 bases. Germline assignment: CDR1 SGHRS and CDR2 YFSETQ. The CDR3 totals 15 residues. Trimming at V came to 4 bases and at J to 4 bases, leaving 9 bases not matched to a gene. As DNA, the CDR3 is TGCGCCAGCAGCGCTACGGGACAGGACTTCTATGGCTACACCTTC. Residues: CASSATGQDFYGYTF. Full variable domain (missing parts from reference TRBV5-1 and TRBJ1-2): KAGVTQTPRYLIKTRGQQVTLSCSPISGHRSVSWYQQTPGQGLQFLFEYFSETQRNKGNFPGRFSGRQFSNSRSEMNVSTLELGDSALYLCASSATGQDFYGYTFGSGTRLTVV.

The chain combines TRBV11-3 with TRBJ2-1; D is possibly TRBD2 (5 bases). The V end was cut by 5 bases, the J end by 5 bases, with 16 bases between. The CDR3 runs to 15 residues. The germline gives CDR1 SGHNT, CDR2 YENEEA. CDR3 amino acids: CASSRARGFDNEQFF. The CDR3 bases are TGTGCCAGCAGCAGAGCGCGCGGGTTCGACAATGAGCAGTTCTTC.

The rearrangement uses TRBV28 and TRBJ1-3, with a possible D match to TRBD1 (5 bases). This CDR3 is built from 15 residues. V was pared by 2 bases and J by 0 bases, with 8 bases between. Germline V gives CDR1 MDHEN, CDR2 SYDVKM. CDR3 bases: TGTGCCAGCAGTTTACACAGGCCCTCTGGAAACACCATATATTTT. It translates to CASSLHRPSGNTIYF.

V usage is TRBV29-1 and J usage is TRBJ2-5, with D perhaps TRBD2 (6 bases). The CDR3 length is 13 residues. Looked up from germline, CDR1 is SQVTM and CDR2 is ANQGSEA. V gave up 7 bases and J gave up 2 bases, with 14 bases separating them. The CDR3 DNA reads TGCAGCGGACGGCGGGAAGAACAAGAGACCCAGTACTTC. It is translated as CSGRREEQETQYF.

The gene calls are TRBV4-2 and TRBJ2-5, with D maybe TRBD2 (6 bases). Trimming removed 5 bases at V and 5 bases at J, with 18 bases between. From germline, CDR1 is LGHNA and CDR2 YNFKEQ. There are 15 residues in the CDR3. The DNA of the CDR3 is TGTGCCAGCAGCAACCGGGACTCAAGGACCGAGACCCAGTACTTC. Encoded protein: CASSNRDSRTETQYF.

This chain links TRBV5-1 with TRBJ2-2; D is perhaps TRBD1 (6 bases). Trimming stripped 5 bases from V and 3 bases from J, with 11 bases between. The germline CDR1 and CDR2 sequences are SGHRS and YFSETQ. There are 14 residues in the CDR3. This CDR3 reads CASSWQGYTGELFF. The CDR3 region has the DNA TGCGCCAGCAGTTGGCAGGGGTACACCGGGGAGCTGTTTTTT.

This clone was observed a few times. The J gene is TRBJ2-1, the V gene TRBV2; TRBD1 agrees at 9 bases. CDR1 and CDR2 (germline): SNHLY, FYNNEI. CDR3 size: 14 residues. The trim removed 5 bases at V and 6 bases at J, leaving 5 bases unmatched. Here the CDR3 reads CASSTRTGVNEQFF. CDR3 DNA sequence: TGTGCCAGCAGTACCCGGACAGGGGTCAATGAGCAGTTCTTC.

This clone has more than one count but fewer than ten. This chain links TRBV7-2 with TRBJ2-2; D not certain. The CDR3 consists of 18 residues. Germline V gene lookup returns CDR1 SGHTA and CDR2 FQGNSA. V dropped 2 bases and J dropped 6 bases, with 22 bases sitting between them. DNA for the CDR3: TGTGCCAGCAGCTTAAACGCCTTAGTGGCGGCCCCCGCCGGGGAGCTGTTTTTT. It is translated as CASSLNALVAAPAGELFF.

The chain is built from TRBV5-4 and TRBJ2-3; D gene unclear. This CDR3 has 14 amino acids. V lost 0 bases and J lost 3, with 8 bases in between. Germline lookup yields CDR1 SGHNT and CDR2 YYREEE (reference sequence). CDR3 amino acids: CASSLGSYTDTQYF. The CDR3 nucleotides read TGTGCCAGCAGCTTGGGTTCGTATACAGATACGCAGTATTTT.

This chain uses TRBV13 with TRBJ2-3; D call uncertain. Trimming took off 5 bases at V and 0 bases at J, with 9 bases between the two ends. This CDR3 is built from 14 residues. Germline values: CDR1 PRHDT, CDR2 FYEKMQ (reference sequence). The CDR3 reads CASSRRKSTDTQYF. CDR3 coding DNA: TGTGCCAGCAGCCGGAGAAAAAGCACAGATACGCAGTATTTT. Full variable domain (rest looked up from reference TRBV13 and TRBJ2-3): AAGVIQSPRHLIKEKRETATLKCYPIPRHDTVYWYQQGPGQDPQFLISFYEKMQSDKGSIPDRFSAQQFSDYHSELNMSSLELGDSALYFCASSRRKSTDTQYFGPGTRLTVL.

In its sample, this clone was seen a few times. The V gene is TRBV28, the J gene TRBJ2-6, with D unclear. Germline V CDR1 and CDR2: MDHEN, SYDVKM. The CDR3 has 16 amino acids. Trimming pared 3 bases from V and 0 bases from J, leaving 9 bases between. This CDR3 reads CASSFQRNSGANVLTF. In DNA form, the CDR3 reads TGTGCCAGCAGTTTCCAGCGTAACTCTGGGGCCAACGTCCTGACTTTC.

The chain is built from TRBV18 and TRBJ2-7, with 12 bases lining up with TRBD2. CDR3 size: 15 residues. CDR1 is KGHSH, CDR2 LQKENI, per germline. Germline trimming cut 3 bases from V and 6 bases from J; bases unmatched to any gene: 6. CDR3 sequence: CASSPTSGRWGEQYF. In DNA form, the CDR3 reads TGTGCCAGCTCACCGACTAGCGGGAGATGGGGCGAGCAGTACTTC.

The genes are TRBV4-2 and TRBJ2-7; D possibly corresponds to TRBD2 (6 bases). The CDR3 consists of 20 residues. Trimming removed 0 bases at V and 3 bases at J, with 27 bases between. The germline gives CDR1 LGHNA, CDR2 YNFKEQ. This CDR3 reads CASSQEYWAAGLGGNYEQYF. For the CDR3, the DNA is TGTGCCAGCAGCCAAGAGTATTGGGCGGCGGGACTGGGGGGAAACTACGAGCAGTACTTC.

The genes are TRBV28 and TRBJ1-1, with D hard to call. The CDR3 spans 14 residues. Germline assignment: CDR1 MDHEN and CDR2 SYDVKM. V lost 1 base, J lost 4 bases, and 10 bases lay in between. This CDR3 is CASSLSRASTEAFF. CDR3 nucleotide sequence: TGTGCCAGCAGTTTATCTAGGGCTAGCACTGAAGCTTTCTTT.

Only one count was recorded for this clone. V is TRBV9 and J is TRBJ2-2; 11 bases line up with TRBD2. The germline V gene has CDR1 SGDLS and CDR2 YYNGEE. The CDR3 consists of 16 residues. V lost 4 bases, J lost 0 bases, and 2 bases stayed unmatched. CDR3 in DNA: TGTGCCAGCAGCTTTAGCGGGAGGGCGAACACCGGGGAGCTGTTTTTT. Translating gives CASSFSGRANTGELFF.

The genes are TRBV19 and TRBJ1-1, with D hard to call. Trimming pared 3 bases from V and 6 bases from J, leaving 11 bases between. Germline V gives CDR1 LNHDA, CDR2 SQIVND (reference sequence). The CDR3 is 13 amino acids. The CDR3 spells CASSMSRSAEAFF. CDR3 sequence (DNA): TGTGCCAGTAGTATGTCCAGGTCCGCTGAAGCTTTCTTT.

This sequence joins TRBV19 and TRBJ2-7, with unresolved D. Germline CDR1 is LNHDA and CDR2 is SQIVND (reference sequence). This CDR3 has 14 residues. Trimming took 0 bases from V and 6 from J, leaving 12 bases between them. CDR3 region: CASSIDVKGGEQYF. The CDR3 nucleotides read TGTGCCAGTAGTATAGACGTCAAGGGTGGCGAGCAGTACTTC.

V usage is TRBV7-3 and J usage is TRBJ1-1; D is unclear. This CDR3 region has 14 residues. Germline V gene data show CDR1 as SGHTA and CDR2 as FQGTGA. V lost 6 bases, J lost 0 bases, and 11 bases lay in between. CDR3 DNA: TGTGCCAGCAGGGTTAGCCCTCTGAACACTGAAGCTTTCTTT. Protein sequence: CASRVSPLNTEAFF. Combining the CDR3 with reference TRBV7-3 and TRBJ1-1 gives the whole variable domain GAGVSQTPSNKVTEKGKYVELRCDPISGHTALYWYRQSLGQGPEFLIYFQGTGAADDSGLPNDRFFAVRPEGSVSTLKIQRTERGDSAVYLCASRVSPLNTEAFFGQGTRLTVV.

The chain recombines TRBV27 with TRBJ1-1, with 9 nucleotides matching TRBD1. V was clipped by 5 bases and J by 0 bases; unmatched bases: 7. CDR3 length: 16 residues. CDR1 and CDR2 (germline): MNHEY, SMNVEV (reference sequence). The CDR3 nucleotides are TGTGCCAGCAGTAGGGGACAGGGAATAATGAACACTGAAGCTTTCTTT. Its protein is CASSRGQGIMNTEAFF.

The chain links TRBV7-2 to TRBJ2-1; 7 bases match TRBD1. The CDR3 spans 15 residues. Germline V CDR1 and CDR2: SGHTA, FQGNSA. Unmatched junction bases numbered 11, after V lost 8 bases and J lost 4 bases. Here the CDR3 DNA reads TGTGCCAGCCTCCAGGGACAGCTTTTTTACAATGAGCAGTTCTTC. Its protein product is CASLQGQLFYNEQFF.

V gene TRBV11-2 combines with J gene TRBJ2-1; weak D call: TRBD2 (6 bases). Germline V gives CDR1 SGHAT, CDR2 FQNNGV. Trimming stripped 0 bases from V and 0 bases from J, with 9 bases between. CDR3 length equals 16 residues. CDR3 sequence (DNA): TGTGCCAGCAGCTTAGATGACGGGAGCTCCTACAATGAGCAGTTCTTC. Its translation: CASSLDDGSSYNEQFF.

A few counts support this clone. The CDR3 sequence: CASSLGMLAGEQYF. As DNA, the CDR3 is TGTGCCAGCAGCTTAGGGATGCTAGCGGGAGAGCAGTACTTC. The V gene is TRBV7-6, the J gene TRBJ2-7; 9 nucleotides match TRBD2. This CDR3 is 14 amino acids long. The ends lost 1 base at V and 7 bases at J; junction bases unmatched: 5. Germline CDR1 is SGHVS and CDR2 is FNYEAQ.

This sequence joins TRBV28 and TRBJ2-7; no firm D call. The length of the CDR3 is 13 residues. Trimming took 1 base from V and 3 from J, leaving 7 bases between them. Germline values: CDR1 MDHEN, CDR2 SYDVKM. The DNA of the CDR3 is TGTGCCAGCAGTTTATCCCAGAGCTACGAGCAGTACTTC. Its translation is CASSLSQSYEQYF.

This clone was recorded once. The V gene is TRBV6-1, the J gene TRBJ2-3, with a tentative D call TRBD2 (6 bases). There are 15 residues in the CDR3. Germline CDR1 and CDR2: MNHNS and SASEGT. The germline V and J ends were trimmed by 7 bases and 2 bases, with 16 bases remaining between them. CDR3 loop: CASTPGGPATDTQYF. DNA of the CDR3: TGTGCCAGCACCCCCGGGGGACCTGCCACAGATACGCAGTATTTT.